One and the same sample provided the 5 T cell receptor beta chains below, sequenced in a study of blood T cell repertoires in COVID-19. Profiled with immunoSEQ multiplex PCR; TCRdb holds only in-frame clones, not every one. The sample includes about 100,000 clones, roughly 79% seen only once; the top ten take about 12%. Sequenced sample: peripheral blood. These receptors came from a woman in her sixties or seventies with acute or convalescent COVID-19.

The chain uses TRBV29-1 and TRBJ2-2; tentative D call: TRBD2 (6 bases). The V and J ends lost 4 bases and 6 bases respectively, with 6 bases between them. This CDR3 spans 11 amino acids. Germline CDR1 reads SQVTM; CDR2 reads ANQGSEA. The CDR3 here is CSVAGAGELFF. CDR3 sequence (DNA): TGCAGCGTTGCGGGGGCCGGGGAGCTGTTTTTT.

The chain has TRBV10-3 and TRBJ2-7; 7 nucleotides align to TRBD1. The germline CDR1 and CDR2 sequences are ENHRY and SYGVKD. V lost 8 bases, J lost 3 bases, and 7 bases stayed unmatched. The CDR3 runs 13 residues. CDR3 sequence reads: CAIYAPGGYEQYF. CDR3 DNA: TGTGCCATCTATGCTCCAGGGGGCTACGAGCAGTACTTC.

This clone appeared a single time. The chain uses TRBV6-6 and TRBJ1-5; 7 bases align to TRBD1. Germline assignment: CDR1 MNHNY and CDR2 SVGAGI (reference sequence). The length of the CDR3 is 16 residues. Losses at the gene ends were 5 bases for V and 5 bases for J; bases not matched to a gene: 12. CDR3 sequence reads: CASSPGGTDAYQPQHF. In DNA form, the CDR3 reads TGTGCCAGCAGTCCCGGAGGGACAGATGCGTATCAGCCCCAGCATTTT.

For the CDR3, the DNA is TGTGCCAGCAGCGTACTCGCGGGGAACACCGGGGAGCTGTTTTTT. This codes for CASSVLAGNTGELFF. The rearrangement joins TRBV9 to TRBJ2-2, with D perhaps matching TRBD2 (5 bases). The V and J ends lost 1 base and 1 base respectively, with 8 bases between them. CDR3 size: 15 residues. CDR1 and CDR2 (germline): SGDLS, YYNGEE. The whole variable domain, remainder taken from reference TRBV9 and TRBJ2-2, is DSGVTQTPKHLITATGQRVTLRCSPRSGDLSVYWYQQSLDQGLQFLIQYYNGEERAKGNILERFSAQQFPDLHSELNLSSLELGDSALYFCASSVLAGNTGELFFGEGSRLTVL.

V is TRBV5-8 and J is TRBJ1-1, with D unclear. CDR3 length: 14 amino acids. V lost 5 bases and J 4 bases, leaving 15 bases between the germline ends. Germline CDR1 reads SGHTS; CDR2 reads YDEGEE. The CDR3 nucleotides read TGTGCCAGCAGAACGCGGGGTACGGGCACTGAAGCTTTCTTT. Protein: CASRTRGTGTEAFF.